A selection of T cell receptor beta chains follows, all from one sample in a study of regulatory T cells in long-lasting Graves disease. From the multiplex PCR reads, TCRdb called clonotypes with MiXCR, one entry per CDR3 protein. This sample yields about 560,000 distinct CDR3 sequences, of which roughly 15% are seen a single time; 12% belongs to the top ten. These data were also reused for a study on T cells in Graves' hyperthyroidism and ophthalmopathy.

The sequencing used peripheral blood mononuclear cells (PBMCs), collected at new diagnosis, from a patient treated with antithyroid drugs. The source is a man younger than 35 with Graves disease. CDR3s include the opening cysteine and the closing phenylalanine or tryptophan. Not all rows give a size; the values are once, few, many and, for expanded clones, a class.

TRBJ1-2,15,TRBV28,few,CASSPSGGFNYGYTF
TRBJ1-5,16,TRBV7-8,-,CASSVGGFAYNQPQHF
TRBJ2-6,17,TRBV27,-,CASSRRPTGAGANVLTF
TRBJ2-7,14,TRBV6-4,-,CASRIRDSSYEQYF
TRBJ1-2,15,TRBV28,many,CASSLRQGAVRGYTF
TRBJ1-4,17,TRBV27,-,CASSLTGPGATNEKLFF
TRBJ1-1,14,TRBV13,few,CASSSLQGVAEAFF
TRBJ2-3,14,TRBV28,many,CASSQGGSTDTQYF
TRBJ2-1,16,TRBV7-9,few,CASSPPSGTGGDEQFF
TRBJ2-7,13,TRBV20-1,-,CSASPGTDYEQYF
TRBJ1-1,16,TRBV30,few,CAWSPQGAVRSTEAFF
TRBJ1-1,17,TRBV6-6,-,CASSYSSGRGLVTEAFF
TRBJ2-5,16,TRBV11-2,many,CASSSPQGPPQETQYF
TRBJ2-1,15,TRBV29-1,-,CSVEQGSRTYNEQFF
TRBJ1-1,17,TRBV18,-,CASSPYSQTYVNTEAFF
TRBJ2-7,16,TRBV7-9,-,CASSPNPDRRGCEQYF
TRBJ1-2,14,TRBV27,-,CASRGGKGAYGYTF
TRBJ1-3,15,TRBV5-1,-,CASSLGPEGGNTIYF
TRBJ2-3,15,TRBV27,-,CASSPWGVSTDTQYF
TRBJ2-7,14,TRBV5-8,-,CASSPGQGYPEQYF
TRBJ2-7,15,TRBV13,many,CASSVSGTSSYEQYF
TRBJ1-4,15,TRBV20-1,-,CSASRGWDGDEKLFF
TRBJ2-1,13,TRBV29-1,many,CSVGVSGKPEQFF
TRBJ2-1,22,TRBV7-2,many,CASSLVGTASGAGGPRYDEQFF
TRBJ1-1,14,TRBV20-1,few,CSANDRSGGTEAFF
TRBJ2-1,14,TRBV20-1,many,CSASRLGGYNEQFF
TRBJ2-3,18,TRBV9,few,CASSTTTSGRVGTDTQYF
TRBJ1-1,16,TRBV7-9,few,CASSSRQGIISTEAFF
TRBJ1-2,13,TRBV20-1,-,CSAEALGPEGYTF
TRBJ1-2,15,TRBV9,-,CASSVFGSGAYGYTF
TRBJ2-2,13,TRBV29-1,few,CSVARGNTGELFF
TRBJ2-7,11,TRBV2,-,CASSPHNEQYF
TRBJ2-7,15,TRBV13,-,CASSFERGRLDEQYF
TRBJ2-1,17,TRBV20-1,many,CSARDGRGNNYYNEQFF
TRBJ2-5,14,TRBV18,few,CASSPTAGEETQYF
TRBJ2-2,21,TRBV19,-,CASRGKGTAGTSGSATGELFF
TRBJ2-2,16,TRBV24-1,-,CATSDQWLAGAGELFF
TRBJ2-2,16,TRBV12-3/TRBV12-4,few,CASSRELGRRGGELFF
TRBJ1-4,14,TRBV7-9,many,CASSLTAANEKLFF
TRBJ1-2,17,TRBV10-3,many,CAISEIPTGGNSYGYTF
TRBJ2-1,17,TRBV18,-,CASSGLAGGTKLDEQFF
TRBJ2-3,16,TRBV27,many,CASSVPLAGGTDTQYF
TRBJ2-1,17,TRBV6-1,-,CASTRTATRSSYNEQFF
TRBJ1-1,16,TRBV19,-,CASSIASGKGRTEAFF
TRBJ1-1,14,TRBV7-9,many,CASSLEGPHTEAFF
TRBJ2-2,15,TRBV7-9,-,CASSLALRNTGELFF